This T cell receptor beta chain was captured in a study of shared T cell receptors in the human thymus. Repertoires were generated with immunoSEQ multiplex PCR, while TCRdb's copy carries only in-frame clones and drops some. The table has hundreds of thousands of clones, 85% to 90% seen once. The CDR3 is 18 amino acids. Germline-derived CDR1 and CDR2 are LGHNA and YNFKEQ. The V end was cut by 0 bases, the J end by 8 bases, with 25 bases between. The table lists this clone with a count of one. This sample also appeared in a second study, on human thymus T cells. Per that study: During corrective heart surgery, resections were taken, and the thymus tissue came from them. Thymic and blood repertoires appeared to display a bias in their usage of V and J genes. Thymic repertoires of unrelated individuals were reported in related research to overlap highly.

Material: thymocytes. This sequence joins TRBV4-2 and TRBJ1-2; D possibly corresponds to TRBD1 (5 bases). The receptor comes from a boy younger than two with a congenital heart defect. The CDR3 DNA follows: TGTGCCAGCAGCCAAGATCCGGGGGGGACTTCTTTTCGGCGAGGCTACACCTTC. This sequence encodes CASSQDPGGTSFRRGYTF.